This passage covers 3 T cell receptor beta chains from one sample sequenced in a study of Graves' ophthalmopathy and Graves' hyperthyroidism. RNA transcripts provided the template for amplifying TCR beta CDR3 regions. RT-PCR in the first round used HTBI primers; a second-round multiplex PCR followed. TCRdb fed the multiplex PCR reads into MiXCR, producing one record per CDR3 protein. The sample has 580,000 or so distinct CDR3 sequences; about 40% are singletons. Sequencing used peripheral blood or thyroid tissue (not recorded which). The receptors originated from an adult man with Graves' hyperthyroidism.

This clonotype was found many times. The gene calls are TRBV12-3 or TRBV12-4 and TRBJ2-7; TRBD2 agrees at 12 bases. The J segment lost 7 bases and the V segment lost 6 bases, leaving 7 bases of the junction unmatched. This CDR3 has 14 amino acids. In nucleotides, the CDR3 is TGTGCCAGCAGACCTAGCGGGAGGGCATTGGAGCAGTACTTC. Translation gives CASRPSGRALEQYF.

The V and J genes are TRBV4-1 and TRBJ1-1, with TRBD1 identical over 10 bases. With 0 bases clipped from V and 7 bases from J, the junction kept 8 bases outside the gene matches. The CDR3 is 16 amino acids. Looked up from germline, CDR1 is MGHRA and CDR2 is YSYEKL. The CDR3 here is CASSQEDGTGEFEAFF. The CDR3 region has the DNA TGCGCCAGCAGCCAAGAAGATGGGACAGGGGAATTTGAAGCTTTCTTT.

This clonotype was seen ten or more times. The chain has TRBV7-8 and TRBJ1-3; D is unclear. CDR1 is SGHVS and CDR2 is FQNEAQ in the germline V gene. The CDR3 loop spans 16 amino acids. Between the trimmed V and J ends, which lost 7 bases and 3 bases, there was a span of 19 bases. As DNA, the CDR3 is TGTGCCAGCACCCAGTCGTGGCAGGCCCTTGGAAACACCATATATTTT. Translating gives CASTQSWQALGNTIYF. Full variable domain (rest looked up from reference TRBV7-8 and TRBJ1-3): GAGVSQSPRYKVAKRGQDVALRCDPISGHVSLFWYQQALGQGPEFLTYFQNEAQLDKSGLPSDRFFAERPEGSVSTLKIQRTQQEDSAVYLCASTQSWQALGNTIYFGEGSWLTVV.